This TCR beta chain was sequenced in a study of blood T cell repertoires in COVID-19. From germline, CDR1 is MGHDK and CDR2 SYGVNS. The CDR3 has 17 residues. Trimming took 1 base from V and 1 from J, leaving 15 bases between them. Here immunoSEQ multiplex PCR was the method, and the copy in TCRdb shows in-frame clones only, minus some. The sample has 150,000 to 180,000 clones; 75% to 80% are singletons. The source is an older man with acute or convalescent COVID-19. The chain uses TRBV25-1 and TRBJ2-3, with a weak D call TRBD1 (5 bases). The sequencing input was peripheral blood. The CDR3 region has the DNA TGTGCCAGCAGTGAATCCCCCCCAGGGTCAGGCACAGATACGCAGTATTTT. This gives the protein CASSESPPGSGTDTQYF.